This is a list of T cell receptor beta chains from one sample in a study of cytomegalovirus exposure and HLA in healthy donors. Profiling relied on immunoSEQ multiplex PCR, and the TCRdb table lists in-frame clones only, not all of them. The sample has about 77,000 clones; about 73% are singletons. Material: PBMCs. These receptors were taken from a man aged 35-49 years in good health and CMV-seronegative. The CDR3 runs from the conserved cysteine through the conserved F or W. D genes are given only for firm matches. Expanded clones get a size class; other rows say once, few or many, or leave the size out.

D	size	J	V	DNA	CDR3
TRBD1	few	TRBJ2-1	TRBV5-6	TGTGCCACCCTCAAAGGGACAGGGGACTACAACAATGAGCAGTTCTTC	CATLKGTGDYNNEQFF
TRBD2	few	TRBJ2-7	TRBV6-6	TGTGCCAGCAGTAAAGCGGGAGGGCCCTACGAGCAGTACTTC	CASSKAGGPYEQYF
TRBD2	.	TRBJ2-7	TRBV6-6	TGTGCCAGCAGGCGGGGAGGGCCTGAATACGAGCAGTACTTC	CASRRGGPEYEQYF
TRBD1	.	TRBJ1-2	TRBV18	TGTGCCAGCTCACCGCTAGACAGGGCGGGAAATGATGGCTACACCTTC	CASSPLDRAGNDGYTF
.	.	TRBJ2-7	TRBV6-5	TGTGCCAGCAGTTCTCGATTAGCGGACTACGAGCAGTACTTC	CASSSRLADYEQYF
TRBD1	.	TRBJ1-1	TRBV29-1	TGCAGCGTTTTTAAGAGGAAGACAGGGGAGAACACTGAAGCTTTCTTT	CSVFKRKTGENTEAFF
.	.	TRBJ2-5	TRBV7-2	TGTGCCAGCAGCTTTGAGGGAACAAGCCGAGAGACCCAGTACTTC	CASSFEGTSRETQYF
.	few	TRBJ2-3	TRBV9	TGTGCCAGCAGCCCTAGTAGGAGCACAGATACGCAGTATTTT	CASSPSRSTDTQYF
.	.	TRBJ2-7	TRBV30	TGTGCCTGGAGTGTACGAGGCCCCTACGAGCAGTACTTC	CAWSVRGPYEQYF
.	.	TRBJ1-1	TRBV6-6	TGTGCCAGCAGTTACCCAGGACAGCTGAACACTGAAGCTTTCTTT	CASSYPGQLNTEAFF
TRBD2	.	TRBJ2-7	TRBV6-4	TGTGCCAGCAGTCCACTAGCGGGAGCTGGATACGAGCAGTACTTC	CASSPLAGAGYEQYF
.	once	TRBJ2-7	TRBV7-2	TGTGCCAGCAGCTCGCAACAGCCCTACTCCGACCGTCCCGCAAACGAGCAGTACTTC	CASSSQQPYSDRPANEQYF
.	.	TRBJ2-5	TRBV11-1	TGTGCCAGCAGCTTAGATTCGGGTTACGGGGAGACCCAGTACTTC	CASSLDSGYGETQYF
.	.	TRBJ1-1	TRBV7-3	TGTGCCAGCCGAGTGACCGACAGCTACACTGAAGCTTTCTTT	CASRVTDSYTEAFF
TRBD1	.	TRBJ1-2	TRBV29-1	TGCAGCGTTTTACCGGGACAGGGGCAAGGCTACACCTTC	CSVLPGQGQGYTF
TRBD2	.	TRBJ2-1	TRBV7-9	TGTGCCAGCAGCTTCCTAGCGGAATACAATGAACAGTTCTTC	CASSFLAEYNEQFF
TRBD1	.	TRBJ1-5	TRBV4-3	TGCGCCAGCAGCACAACTTGGACAGGGGTATATCAGCCCCAGCATTTT	CASSTTWTGVYQPQHF
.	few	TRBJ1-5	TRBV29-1	TGCAGCGTTGACCCAGGCCAGTTAGATCAGCCCCAGCATTTT	CSVDPGQLDQPQHF
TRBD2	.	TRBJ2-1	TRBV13	TGTGCCAGCAGCTCCCCCGGGGTTAGCGGGAGGCGTTCCTACAATGAGCAGTTCTTC	CASSSPGVSGRRSYNEQFF
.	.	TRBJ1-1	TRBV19	TGTGCCAGTAGTATAGTGTCTTCGGGGAACACTGAAGCTTTCTTT	CASSIVSSGNTEAFF
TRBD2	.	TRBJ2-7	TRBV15	TGTGCCACCAGCACCAGGACTAGCGGGAGTCACTACGAGCAGTACTTC	CATSTRTSGSHYEQYF
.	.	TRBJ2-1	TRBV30	TGTGCCTGGAGTGTTCTAGGATCCTACAATGAGCAGTTCTTC	CAWSVLGSYNEQFF
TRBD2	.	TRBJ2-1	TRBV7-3	TGTGCCAGCAGCTCAAGCGGGAGTTCCAGTGAGCAGTTCTTC	CASSSSGSSSEQFF
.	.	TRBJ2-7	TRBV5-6	TGTGCCAGCAGCTTAGGAGCGGTAGTCTTCTACGAGCAGTACTTC	CASSLGAVVFYEQYF
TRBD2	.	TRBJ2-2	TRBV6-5	TGTGCCAAAGGAGAAGCGGGAAAGGGCGGGGAGCTGTTTTTT	CAKGEAGKGGELFF
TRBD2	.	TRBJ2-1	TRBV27	TGTGCCAGCACCGGAGGGGCGGGAGAGTACAATGAGCAGTTCTTC	CASTGGAGEYNEQFF
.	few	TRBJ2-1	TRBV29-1	TGCAGCGTTGTAGTGAATGAGCAGTTCTTC	CSVVVNEQFF
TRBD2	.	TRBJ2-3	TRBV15	TGTGCCACCAACCACCCTAGCGGGAAGACAGATACGCAGTATTTT	CATNHPSGKTDTQYF
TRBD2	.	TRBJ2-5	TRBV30	TGTGCCACGGGACTAGGGGGTGTATGGGATCAAGAGACCCAGTACTTC	CATGLGGVWDQETQYF
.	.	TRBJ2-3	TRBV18	TGTGCCAGCTCACCACAAGCGGGTCCTAGCACAGATACGCAGTATTTT	CASSPQAGPSTDTQYF
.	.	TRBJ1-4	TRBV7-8	TGTGCCAGCAGCGACGACGGGGGTTTGGGAAAACTGTTTTTT	CASSDDGGLGKLFF
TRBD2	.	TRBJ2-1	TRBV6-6	TGTGCCAGCAGTAGCGGGACTAGCTCCTACAATGAGCAGTTCTTC	CASSSGTSSYNEQFF
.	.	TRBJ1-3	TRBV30	TGTGCCTGGAGTGTACGGAGAGGGGACACCATATATTTT	CAWSVRRGDTIYF
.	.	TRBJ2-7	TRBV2	TGTGCCAGCAGTAGACAGCCCCTACCTTCCTACGAGCAGTACTTC	CASSRQPLPSYEQYF
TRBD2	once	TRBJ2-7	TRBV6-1	TGTGCCAGCAGTGCGACTAGCGGGACCTCCTACGAGCAGTACTTC	CASSATSGTSYEQYF
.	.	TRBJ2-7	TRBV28	TGTGCCAGCAGTTTGGGAGGCCCCCTTTACGAGCAGTACTTC	CASSLGGPLYEQYF
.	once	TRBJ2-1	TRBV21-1	TGTGCCAGCAGCACTGAACAAGTAGCCAATGAGCAGTTCTTC	CASSTEQVANEQFF
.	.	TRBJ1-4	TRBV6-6	TGTGCCAGCACAGGGCCTAATGAAAAACTGTTTTTT	CASTGPNEKLFF
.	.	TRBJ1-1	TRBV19	TGTGCCAGTAGTCCCCGTCTAGGACAGACTGAAGCTTTCTTT	CASSPRLGQTEAFF
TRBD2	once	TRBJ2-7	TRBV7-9	TGTGCCAGCAGCTTACCCTACCGGGAGGCCAACCCAGGGGAGCAGTACTTC	CASSLPYREANPGEQYF